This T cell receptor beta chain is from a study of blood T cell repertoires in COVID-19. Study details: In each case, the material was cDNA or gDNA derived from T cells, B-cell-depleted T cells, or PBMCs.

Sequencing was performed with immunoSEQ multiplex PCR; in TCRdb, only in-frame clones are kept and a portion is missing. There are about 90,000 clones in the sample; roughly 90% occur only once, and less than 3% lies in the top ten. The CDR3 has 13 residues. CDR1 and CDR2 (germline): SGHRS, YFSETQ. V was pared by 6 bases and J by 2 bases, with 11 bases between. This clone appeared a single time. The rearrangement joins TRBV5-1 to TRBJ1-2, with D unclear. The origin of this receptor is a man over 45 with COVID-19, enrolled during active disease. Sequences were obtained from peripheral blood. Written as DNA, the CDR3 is TGCGCCAGCACCCCCAGCGGGAACTATGGCTACACCTTC. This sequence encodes CASTPSGNYGYTF.